Listed here are 13 T cell receptor beta chains from one sample, sequenced in a study of CD8 T cells in Susac syndrome. After extraction with the RNeasy kit, about 0.45 to 1 ug of the RNA was reverse transcribed using random hexamers. TCRdb re-called the immunoSEQ multiplex PCR reads through MiXCR, storing one row per CDR3 protein. Of approximately 190,000 distinct CDR3 sequences listed, more than 85% are singletons. Sample: CD8+ T cells from PBMCs. The receptors shown here come from a human donor with Susac syndrome.

The chain links TRBV20-1 to TRBJ2-7; D is ambiguous. Per germline, CDR1 DFQATT and CDR2 SNEGSKA (reference sequence). The CDR3 length is 12 residues. Deletions cut 6 bases from V and 5 bases from J, with 14 bases between. In DNA, the CDR3 is TGCAGTGCCCCTATCATGGCCCACGAGCAGTACTTC. This translates into CSAPIMAHEQYF.

This clonotype appeared a single time. This chain uses TRBV5-1 with TRBJ1-1; TRBD1 might be the D (5 bases). Germline loops: CDR1 SGHRS, CDR2 YFSETQ. V dropped 0 bases and J dropped 4 bases, with 13 bases sitting between them. The CDR3 covers 15 residues. The CDR3 is CASSLVSQGGTEAFF. The CDR3 coding sequence is TGCGCCAGCAGCTTGGTCAGTCAGGGCGGCACTGAAGCTTTCTTT.

The V and J genes are TRBV7-9 and TRBJ2-5; possibly TRBD2 for D (5 bases). Trimming shortened V by 5 bases and J by 7 bases, and 14 bases separated the two germline ends. CDR3 size: 13 residues. Per the germline V gene, CDR1 is SEHNR and CDR2 is FQNEAQ (reference sequence). CDR3 nucleotide sequence: TGTGCCAGCAGCCCGCAACAGAGGGTGACCCAGTACTTC. Translated, it gives CASSPQQRVTQYF.

The V call is TRBV30, the J call TRBJ2-3, with 7 bases identical to TRBD2. V trimming: 4 bases; J trimming: 9 bases; junction bases outside the gene matches: 4. This CDR3 spans 11 amino acids. CDR1 and CDR2 from the germline V gene are GTSNPN and SVGIG (reference sequence). The CDR3 here is CAWTAGVTQYF. In nucleotides, the CDR3 is TGTGCCTGGACGGCGGGGGTAACGCAGTATTTT.

The CDR3 here is CASSQMGGNTGELFF. Here the CDR3 DNA reads TGCGCCAGCAGCCAAATGGGCGGGAACACCGGGGAGCTGTTTTTT. V usage is TRBV4-1 and J usage is TRBJ2-2; D gene uncertain. Germline lookup yields CDR1 MGHRA and CDR2 YSYEKL. The CDR3 has 15 residues. Trimming shortened V by 2 bases and J by 1 base, and 8 bases separated the two germline ends.

The rearrangement joins TRBV12-3 or TRBV12-4 to TRBJ1-1; TRBD1 aligns across 9 bases. The V segment lost 0 bases and the J segment 4 bases; nucleotides outside the gene matches: 6. The CDR3 is made up of 16 amino acids. Here the CDR3 DNA reads TGTGCCAGCAGTTTAGCACAGGGGGCCTTGGGCACTGAAGCTTTCTTT. This codes for CASSLAQGALGTEAFF.

The chain uses TRBV25-1 and TRBJ2-7; no clear D. Germline assignment: CDR1 MGHDK and CDR2 SYGVNS. The CDR3 sequence is 12 residues long. V shed 0 bases and J shed 7 bases, with 7 bases lying between them. The CDR3 region has the DNA TGTGCCAGCAGTGAATATCCCTTGGAGCAGTACTTC. This translates into CASSEYPLEQYF.

The chain recombines TRBV29-1 with TRBJ1-1, with 7 bases aligning to TRBD1. Germline V gives CDR1 SQVTM, CDR2 ANQGSEA. The CDR3 totals 16 residues. Trimming cost V 6 bases and J 0 bases; bases outside gene matches: 13. CDR3 amino acids: CSVGPGQSPMNTEAFF. The CDR3 nucleotides read TGCAGCGTAGGACCGGGACAGAGTCCCATGAACACTGAAGCTTTCTTT. Supplemented by reference TRBV29-1 and TRBJ1-1, the full variable domain reads SAVISQKPSRDICQRGTSLTIQCQVDSQVTMMFWYRQQPGQSLTLIATANQGSEATYESGFVIDKFPISRPNLTFSTLTVSNMSPEDSSIYLCSVGPGQSPMNTEAFFGQGTRLTVV.

This chain uses TRBV6-6 with TRBJ2-7; weak D call: TRBD2 (6 bases). Trimming shortened V by 8 bases and J by 6 bases, and 17 bases separated the two germline ends. Germline lookup yields CDR1 MNHNY and CDR2 SVGAGI (reference sequence). CDR3 size: 13 residues. CDR3: CASLNNLGGEQYF. Written as DNA, the CDR3 is TGTGCCAGCTTAAATAACCTCGGGGGCGAGCAGTACTTC.

Remarks on this clonotype: One end of the junction is discordant with germline, which a read error may explain. The rearrangement links TRBV19 to TRBJ1-2; 7 nucleotides match TRBD1. This CDR3 has 15 amino acids. The germline gives CDR1 LNHDA, CDR2 SQIVND (reference sequence). The CDR3 region is CATSLAADRNYGYTF. DNA for the CDR3: TGTGCCACTAGTCTGGCCGCGGACAGGAACTATGGCTACACCTTC.

This chain joins TRBV27 and TRBJ1-2; D unresolved. The germline V gene encodes CDR1 MNHEY and CDR2 SMNVEV (reference sequence). V gave up 6 bases and J gave up 8 bases, with 13 bases separating them. The CDR3 is 12 amino acids. DNA of the CDR3: TGTGCCAGCAGACTTTCGGGCGGGGGCTACACCTTC. This gives the protein CASRLSGGGYTF.

This clonotype was picked up one time. The gene calls are TRBV28 and TRBJ2-7; 9 positions match TRBD2. Germline loops: CDR1 MDHEN, CDR2 SYDVKM. Trimming took 5 bases from V and 4 from J; bases not matched to a gene: 9. The CDR3 sequence is 15 residues long. This CDR3 is CASSVAGDGWYEQYF. CDR3 sequence (DNA): TGTGCCAGCAGTGTAGCGGGAGATGGTTGGTACGAGCAGTACTTC.

The genes are TRBV18 and TRBJ1-5; 7 bases map to TRBD1. The CDR3 extends over 14 amino acids. Germline CDR1 is KGHSH and CDR2 is LQKENI. J lost 4 bases, V lost 4 bases, and 4 bases had no gene match. CDR3 protein: CASSLEQGNQPQHF. DNA for the CDR3: TGTGCCAGCTCACTTGAACAGGGGAATCAGCCCCAGCATTTT.